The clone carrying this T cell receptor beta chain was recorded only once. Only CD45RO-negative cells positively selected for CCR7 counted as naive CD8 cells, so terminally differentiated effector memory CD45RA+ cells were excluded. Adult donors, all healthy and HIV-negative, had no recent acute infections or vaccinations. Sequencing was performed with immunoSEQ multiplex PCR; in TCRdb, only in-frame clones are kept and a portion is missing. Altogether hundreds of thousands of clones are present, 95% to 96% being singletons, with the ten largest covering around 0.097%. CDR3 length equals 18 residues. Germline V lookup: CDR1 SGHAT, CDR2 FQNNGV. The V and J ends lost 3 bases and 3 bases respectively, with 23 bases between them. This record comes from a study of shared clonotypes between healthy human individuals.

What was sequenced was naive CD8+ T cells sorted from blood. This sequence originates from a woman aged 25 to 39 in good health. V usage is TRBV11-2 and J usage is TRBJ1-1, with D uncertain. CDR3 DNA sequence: TGTGCCAGCAGCTTTAACTCAAGGGTTTCGAGGCAAGACACTGAAGCTTTCTTT. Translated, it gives CASSFNSRVSRQDTEAFF. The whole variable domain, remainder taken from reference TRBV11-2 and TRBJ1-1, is EAGVAQSPRYKIIEKRQSVAFWCNPISGHATLYWYQQILGQGPKLLIQFQNNGVVDDSQLPKDRFSAERLKGVDSTLKIQPAKLEDSAVYLCASSFNSRVSRQDTEAFFGQGTRLTVV.